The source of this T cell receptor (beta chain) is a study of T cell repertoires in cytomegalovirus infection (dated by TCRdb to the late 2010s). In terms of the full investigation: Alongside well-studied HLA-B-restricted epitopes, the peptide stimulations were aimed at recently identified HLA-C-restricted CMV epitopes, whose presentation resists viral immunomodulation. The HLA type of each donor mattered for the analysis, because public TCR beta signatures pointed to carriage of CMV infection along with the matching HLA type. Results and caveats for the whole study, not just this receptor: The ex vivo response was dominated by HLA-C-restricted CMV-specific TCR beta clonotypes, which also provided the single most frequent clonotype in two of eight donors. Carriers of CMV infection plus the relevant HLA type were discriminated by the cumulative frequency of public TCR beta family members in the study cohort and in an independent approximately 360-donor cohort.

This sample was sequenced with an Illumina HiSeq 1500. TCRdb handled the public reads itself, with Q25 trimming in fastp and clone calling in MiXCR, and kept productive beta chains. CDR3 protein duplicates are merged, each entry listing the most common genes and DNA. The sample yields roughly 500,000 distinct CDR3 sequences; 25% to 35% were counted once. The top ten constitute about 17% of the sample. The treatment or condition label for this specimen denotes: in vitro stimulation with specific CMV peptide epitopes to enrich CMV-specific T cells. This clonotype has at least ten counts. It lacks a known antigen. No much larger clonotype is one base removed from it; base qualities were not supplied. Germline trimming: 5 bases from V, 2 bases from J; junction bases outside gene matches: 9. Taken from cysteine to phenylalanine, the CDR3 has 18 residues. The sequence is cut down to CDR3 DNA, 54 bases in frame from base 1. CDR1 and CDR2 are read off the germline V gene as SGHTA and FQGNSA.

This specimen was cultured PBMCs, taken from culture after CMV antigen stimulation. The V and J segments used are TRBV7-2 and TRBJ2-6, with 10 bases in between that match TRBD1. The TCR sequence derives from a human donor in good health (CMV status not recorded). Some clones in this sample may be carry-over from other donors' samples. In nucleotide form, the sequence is TGTGCCAGCAGCCTTCCACGACAGGGGGCCCCTGGGGCCAACGTCCTGACTTTC. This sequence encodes CASSLPRQGAPGANVLTF.